This T cell receptor (beta chain) comes out of a study of T cells in Graves' hyperthyroidism and ophthalmopathy. Background on the study: Pretreatment peripheral blood was obtained at initial diagnosis.

The J segment lost 2 bases and the V segment lost 1 base, leaving 2 bases of the junction unmatched. CDR1 and CDR2 from the germline V gene are SGHRS and YFSETQ. The CDR3 runs 16 residues. It was RNA transcripts that yielded the amplified TCR beta CDR3 regions. First-round RT-PCR of the TCR CDR3 relied on the HTBI primer set. TCRdb re-derived calls from the multiplex PCR reads in MiXCR, one entry per CDR3 protein. The table shows some 270,000 distinct CDR3 sequences, with roughly a quarter occurring only once. This clonotype was counted at least ten times. What it binds is not known. Ophthalmopathy cases scored 3 or more on the Clinical Activity Score and 4 or more on NOSPECS grade, with duration below 3 months. Pregnant or lactating patients were excluded, as were those with uncontrolled infection or other autoimmune disease. Study-level results: Ophthalmopathy onset followed model prediction by a median approximately seven months.

Sequenced material: blood. The genes are TRBV5-1 and TRBJ2-5; TRBD2 matches 13 bases. The TCR sequence derives from a woman in her forties with Graves' ophthalmopathy. The CDR3 nucleotides read TGCGCCAGCAGCTTGCGGACTAGCGGGAGACAAGAGACCCAGTACTTC. Translation: CASSLRTSGRQETQYF.